These 22 T cell receptor beta chains share one sample of origin, sequenced in a study of cytomegalovirus exposure and HLA in healthy donors. PCR primers comprised 60 Vbeta and 13 Jbeta primers. The assay was immunoSEQ multiplex PCR, and TCRdb's table has in-frame clones only and misses some. The repertoire includes hundreds of thousands of clones, around 89% of them detected once, and approximately 1% sits in the top ten. The specimen was PBMCs. These receptors were taken from a woman younger than 35 in good health and CMV-seronegative.

The chain couples TRBV6-1 to TRBJ1-2; D is ambiguous. The CDR3 totals 14 residues. Trimming pared 6 bases from V and 4 bases from J, leaving 15 bases between. Per germline, CDR1 MNHNS and CDR2 SASEGT. CDR3 sequence (DNA): TGTGCCAGCAGGCCGTTATTGGGGAGCTATGGCTACACCTTC. The encoded protein is CASRPLLGSYGYTF.

The V gene is TRBV5-4, the J gene TRBJ2-7; TRBD2 matches 7 bases. Germline loops: CDR1 SGHNT, CDR2 YYREEE (reference sequence). This CDR3 has 15 amino acids. V shed 0 bases, J shed 7 bases, and the junction held 10 bases outside the gene matches. The CDR3 spells CASSLVERGLREQYF. The CDR3 DNA is TGTGCCAGCAGCTTGGTGGAGCGGGGCCTACGTGAGCAGTACTTC.

The chain employs TRBV5-6 and TRBJ2-3; tentative D call: TRBD2 (6 bases). With 1 base removed from V and 4 bases from J, the gap between germline ends came to 13 bases. Germline-derived CDR1 and CDR2 are SGHDT and YYEEEE. The CDR3 runs to 15 residues. The chain's CDR3 is CASSLIAAHADTQYF. The CDR3 coding sequence is TGTGCCAGCAGCTTGATAGCGGCACACGCAGATACGCAGTATTTT.

The genes are TRBV11-2 and TRBJ2-5, with 11 bases lining up with TRBD2. The germline CDR1 and CDR2 sequences are SGHAT and FQNNGV. V lost 4 bases and J lost 6; bases outside the gene matches: 16. This CDR3 has 18 amino acids. CDR3 DNA: TGTGCCAGCAGCTCGCGCCCAAAACTAGCGGGAGATGAAAAGACCCAGTACTTC. Its protein is CASSSRPKLAGDEKTQYF.

The genes are TRBV19 and TRBJ1-5; tentative D call: TRBD1 (5 bases). The CDR3 covers 13 residues. The V gene's germline CDR1 is LNHDA and CDR2 SQIVND (reference sequence). Trimming stripped 6 bases from V and 3 bases from J, with 9 bases between. The CDR3 bases are TGTGCCAGTAGCGACAGTGTCAATCAGCCCCAGCATTTT. It specifies CASSDSVNQPQHF.

The chain carries TRBV5-4 and TRBJ2-2, with 14 positions matching TRBD2. Per germline, CDR1 SGHNT and CDR2 YYREEE (reference sequence). This CDR3 spans 15 amino acids. V shed 4 bases and J 10 bases; nucleotides not matched to a gene: 6. CDR3 coding DNA: TGTGCCAGCAGCCCCCAGACTAGCGGGGGGGAGGAGCTGTTTTTT. It encodes CASSPQTSGGEELFF.

This clone was seen a few times. V is TRBV5-4 and J is TRBJ2-2; tentative D call: TRBD1 (5 bases). V was trimmed by 4 bases and J by 1 base, leaving 14 bases between them. Germline CDR1 SGHNT, CDR2 YYREEE (reference sequence). CDR3 length: 16 residues. The CDR3 DNA reads as TGTGCCAGCAGCAAAAACAGGCAAAGGAACACCGGGGAGCTGTTTTTT. This sequence encodes CASSKNRQRNTGELFF.

This chain connects TRBV5-4 to TRBJ2-3, with 8 bases that match TRBD2. V trimming: 0 bases; J trimming: 4 bases; junction bases outside the gene matches: 4. The CDR3 totals 15 residues. Germline CDR1 SGHNT, CDR2 YYREEE (reference sequence). The CDR3, as DNA: TGTGCCAGCAGCTTGGAGCGGGGGAAATCAGATACGCAGTATTTT. Protein: CASSLERGKSDTQYF. Full variable domain (rest looked up from reference TRBV5-4 and TRBJ2-3): ETGVTQSPTHLIKTRGQQVTLRCSSQSGHNTVSWYQQALGQGPQFIFQYYREEENGRGNFPPRFSGLQFPNYSSELNVNALELDDSALYLCASSLERGKSDTQYFGPGTRLTVL.

This chain links TRBV10-2 with TRBJ2-2; perhaps TRBD2 as D (5 bases). Trimming took off 3 bases at V and 6 bases at J, with 14 bases between the two ends. Looked up from germline, CDR1 is WSHSY and CDR2 is SAAADI. The CDR3 has 15 amino acids. For the CDR3, the DNA is TGCGCCAGCAGTGATGTCCGGGGAAGGGCCGGGGAGCTGTTTTTT. It encodes CASSDVRGRAGELFF.

Note on this clone: Other DNA variants within this sample encode the same CDR3. The chain links TRBV27 to TRBJ2-1; 11 bases are a match to TRBD2. Germline CDR1 reads MNHEY; CDR2 reads SMNVEV (reference sequence). V lost 5 bases, J lost 3 bases, and 0 bases stayed unmatched. The CDR3 totals 14 residues. The CDR3 here is CASSGTSGYNEQFF. The CDR3 DNA reads as TGTGCCAGCAGTGGGACTAGCGGCTACAATGAGCAGTTCTTC.

V usage is TRBV19 and J usage is TRBJ2-5; the D gene is possibly TRBD2 (5 bases). V was shortened by 5 bases and J by 5 bases, with 21 bases between the two germline ends. Germline lookup yields CDR1 LNHDA and CDR2 SQIVND (reference sequence). This CDR3 is built from 16 residues. The CDR3 loop is CASSPRTLLTSETQYF. The CDR3 coding sequence is TGTGCCAGTAGTCCGAGGACTCTTTTGACCTCTGAGACCCAGTACTTC.

This chain connects TRBV5-6 to TRBJ1-2; D ambiguous. The length of the CDR3 is 12 residues. The V end was cut by 4 bases, the J end by 8 bases, with 12 bases between. Germline CDR1 reads SGHDT; CDR2 reads YYEEEE. CDR3 DNA: TGTGCCAGCAGCCCCGGGAGTCTGGGCTACACCTTC. Protein product: CASSPGSLGYTF.

The V call is TRBV18, the J call TRBJ1-2; 8 positions agree with TRBD1. Per germline, CDR1 KGHSH and CDR2 LQKENI. V was clipped by 4 bases and J by 2 bases; unmatched bases: 9. CDR3 length: 16 amino acids. The CDR3 protein is CASSQDLDRENYGYTF. The CDR3 DNA reads as TGTGCCAGCTCACAAGATTTGGACAGGGAAAACTATGGCTACACCTTC.

The chain links TRBV11-2 to TRBJ2-2; TRBD2 aligns across 10 bases. The germline CDR1 and CDR2 sequences are SGHAT and FQNNGV. Trimming took 8 bases from V and 3 from J; bases not matched to a gene: 3. The CDR3 sequence is 14 residues long. The CDR3 coding sequence is TGTGCCAGCCTAGCGGGGGTTTACACCGGGGAGCTGTTTTTT. This sequence encodes CASLAGVYTGELFF.

This chain joins TRBV7-9 and TRBJ2-1; TRBD1 matches 9 bases. Germline CDR1 is SEHNR and CDR2 is FQNEAQ (reference sequence). CDR3 size: 15 residues. V shed 6 bases, J shed 7 bases, and the junction held 10 bases outside the gene matches. CDR3 loop: CASSNTGGGGNEQFF. Here the CDR3 DNA reads TGTGCCAGCAGTAATACAGGGGGCGGTGGAAATGAGCAGTTCTTC. Supplemented by reference TRBV7-9 and TRBJ2-1, the full variable domain reads DTGVSQNPRHKITKRGQNVTFRCDPISEHNRLYWYRQTLGQGPEFLTYFQNEAQLEKSRLLSDRFSAERPKGSFSTLEIQRTEQGDSAMYLCASSNTGGGGNEQFFGPGTRLTVL.

The chain links TRBV19 to TRBJ1-5, with D perhaps matching TRBD1 (5 bases). The CDR3 is made up of 15 amino acids. Per germline, CDR1 LNHDA and CDR2 SQIVND (reference sequence). The V and J ends lost 5 bases and 1 base respectively, with 12 bases between them. CDR3 protein: CASSANPGSNQPQHF. The CDR3 DNA sequence: TGTGCCAGTAGTGCCAATCCAGGGAGCAATCAGCCCCAGCATTTT.

The chain recombines TRBV11-3 with TRBJ1-6, with D possibly being TRBD1 (6 bases). The CDR3 has 14 amino acids. Trimming cost V 5 bases and J 9 bases, with 14 bases left between them. Germline values: CDR1 SGHNT, CDR2 YENEEA. The CDR3 DNA reads TGTGCCAGCAGCCTTCCCGGGACAATTTCACCCCTCCACTTT. Amino acids: CASSLPGTISPLHF.

The rearrangement joins TRBV5-1 to TRBJ2-1; 13 nucleotides line up with TRBD2. In germline, CDR1 is SGHRS, CDR2 YFSETQ. The trim removed 4 bases at V and 4 bases at J, leaving 11 bases unmatched. This CDR3 has 18 residues. The DNA for the CDR3 is TGCGCCAGCAGCATAAGGACTAGCGGGAGTTTTTTATACAATGAGCAGTTCTTC. Translated: CASSIRTSGSFLYNEQFF.

The chain has TRBV7-7 and TRBJ2-7; D might be TRBD2 (6 bases). The germline V gene encodes CDR1 SSHAT and CDR2 FNYEAQ (reference sequence). The CDR3 is 14 amino acids. V lost 1 base and J 4 bases, leaving 11 bases between the germline ends. The CDR3 spells CASSLVGRSYEQYF. The CDR3 DNA reads TGTGCCAGCAGCTTAGTTGGGAGGTCGTACGAGCAGTACTTC.

This chain connects TRBV5-1 to TRBJ2-3; 8 bases match TRBD2. The germline CDR1 and CDR2 sequences are SGHRS and YFSETQ. Trimming took 3 bases from V and 2 from J; bases not matched to a gene: 8. This CDR3 has 16 amino acids. The CDR3 is CASSSGRGGFTDTQYF. The CDR3, as DNA: TGCGCCAGCAGCTCCGGGAGGGGGGGCTTCACAGATACGCAGTATTTT.

This clone was recorded once. The rearrangement uses TRBV12-5 and TRBJ1-2; D is ambiguous. The CDR3 spans 13 residues. With 5 bases removed from V and 3 bases from J, the gap between germline ends came to 10 bases. The germline V gene has CDR1 LGHNT and CDR2 FRNRAP. This chain's CDR3 is CASGRSEDYGYTF. CDR3 in DNA: TGTGCTAGTGGTCGATCGGAGGACTATGGCTACACCTTC.

The chain links TRBV7-6 to TRBJ1-1; 8 bases align to TRBD1. The CDR3 covers 13 residues. From germline, CDR1 is SGHVS and CDR2 FNYEAQ. V lost 5 bases to trimming and J lost 8 bases; unmatched junction nucleotides: 7. The CDR3 nucleotides are TGTGCCAGCAGCCCTATGAGACAGGGGGAAGCTTTCTTT. It specifies CASSPMRQGEAFF.